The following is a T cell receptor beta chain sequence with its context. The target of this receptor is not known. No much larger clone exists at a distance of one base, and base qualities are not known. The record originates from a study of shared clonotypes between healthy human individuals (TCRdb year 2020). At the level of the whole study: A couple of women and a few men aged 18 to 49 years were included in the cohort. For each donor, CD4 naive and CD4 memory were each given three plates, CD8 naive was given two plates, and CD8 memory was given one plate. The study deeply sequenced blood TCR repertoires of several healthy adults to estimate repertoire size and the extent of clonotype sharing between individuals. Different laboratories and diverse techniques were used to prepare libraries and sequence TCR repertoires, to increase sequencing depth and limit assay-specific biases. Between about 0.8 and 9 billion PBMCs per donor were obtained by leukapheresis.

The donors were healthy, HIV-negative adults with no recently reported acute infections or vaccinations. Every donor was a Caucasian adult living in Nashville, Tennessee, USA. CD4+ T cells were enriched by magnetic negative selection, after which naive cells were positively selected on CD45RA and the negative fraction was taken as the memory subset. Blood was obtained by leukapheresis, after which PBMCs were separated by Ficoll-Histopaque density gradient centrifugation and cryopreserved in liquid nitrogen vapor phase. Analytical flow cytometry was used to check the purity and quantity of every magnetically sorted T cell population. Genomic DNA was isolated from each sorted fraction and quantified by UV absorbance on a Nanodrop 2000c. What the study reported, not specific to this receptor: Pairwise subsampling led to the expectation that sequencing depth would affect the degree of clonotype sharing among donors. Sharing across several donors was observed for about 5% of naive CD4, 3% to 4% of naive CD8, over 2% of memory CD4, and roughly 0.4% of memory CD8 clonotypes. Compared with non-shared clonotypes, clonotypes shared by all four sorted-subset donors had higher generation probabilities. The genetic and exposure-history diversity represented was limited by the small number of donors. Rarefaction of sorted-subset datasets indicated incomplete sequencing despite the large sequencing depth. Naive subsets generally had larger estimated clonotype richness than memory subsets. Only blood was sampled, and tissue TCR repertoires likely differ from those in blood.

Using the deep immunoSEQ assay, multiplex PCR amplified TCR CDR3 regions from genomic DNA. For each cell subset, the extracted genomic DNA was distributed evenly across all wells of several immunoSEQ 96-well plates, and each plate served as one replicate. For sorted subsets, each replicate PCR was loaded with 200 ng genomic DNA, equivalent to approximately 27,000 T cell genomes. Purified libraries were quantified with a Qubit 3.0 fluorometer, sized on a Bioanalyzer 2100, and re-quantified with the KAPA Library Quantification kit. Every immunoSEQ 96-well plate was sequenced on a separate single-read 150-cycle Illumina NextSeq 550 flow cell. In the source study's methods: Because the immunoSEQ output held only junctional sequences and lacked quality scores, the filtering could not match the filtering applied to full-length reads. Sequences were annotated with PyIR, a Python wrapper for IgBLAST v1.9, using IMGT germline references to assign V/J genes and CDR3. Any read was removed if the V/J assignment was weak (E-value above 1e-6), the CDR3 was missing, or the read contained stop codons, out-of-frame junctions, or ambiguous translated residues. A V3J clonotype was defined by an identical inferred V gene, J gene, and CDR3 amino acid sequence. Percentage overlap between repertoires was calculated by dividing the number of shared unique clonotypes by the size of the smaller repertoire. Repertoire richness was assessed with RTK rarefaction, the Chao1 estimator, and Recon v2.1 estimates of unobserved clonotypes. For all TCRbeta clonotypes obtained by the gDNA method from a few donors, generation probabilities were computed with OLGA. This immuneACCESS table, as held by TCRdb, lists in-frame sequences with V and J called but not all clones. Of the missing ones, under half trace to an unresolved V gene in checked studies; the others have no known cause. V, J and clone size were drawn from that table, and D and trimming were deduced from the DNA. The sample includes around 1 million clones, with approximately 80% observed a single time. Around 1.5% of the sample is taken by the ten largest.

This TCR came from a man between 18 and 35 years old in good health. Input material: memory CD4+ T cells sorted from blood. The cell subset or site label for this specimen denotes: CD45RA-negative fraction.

The DNA sequence reads TGTGCCAGCATTTTCAGGGGGCGCGGAAACACCATATATTTT. Translated, this is CASIFRGRGNTIYF. The rearranged segments are TRBV6-1 and TRBJ1-3, with 8 central nucleotides matching TRBD1. From a lookup of the germline V gene, CDR1 and CDR2 are MNHNS and SASEGT. The CDR3 sequence holds 14 residues, the cysteine and phenylalanine included. The entry retains the CDR3 DNA only, 42 bases that are in frame from base 1. Trimmed from V: 7 bases; trimmed from J: 4 bases; junction bases lacking a gene match: 6.